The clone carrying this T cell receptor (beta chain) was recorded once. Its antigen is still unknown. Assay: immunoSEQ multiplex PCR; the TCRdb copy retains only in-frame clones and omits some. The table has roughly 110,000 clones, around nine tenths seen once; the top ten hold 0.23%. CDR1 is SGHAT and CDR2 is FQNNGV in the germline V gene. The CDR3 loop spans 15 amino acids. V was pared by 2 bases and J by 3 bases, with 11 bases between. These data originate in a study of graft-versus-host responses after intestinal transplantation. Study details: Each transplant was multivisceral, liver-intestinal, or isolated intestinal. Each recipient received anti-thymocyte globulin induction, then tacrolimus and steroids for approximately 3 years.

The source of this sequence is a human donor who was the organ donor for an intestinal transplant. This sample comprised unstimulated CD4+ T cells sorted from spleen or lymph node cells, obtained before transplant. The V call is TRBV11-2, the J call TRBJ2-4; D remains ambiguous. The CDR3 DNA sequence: TGTGCCAGCAGCTTATGGTTCCAGAACAAAAACATTCAGTACTTC. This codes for CASSLWFQNKNIQYF.